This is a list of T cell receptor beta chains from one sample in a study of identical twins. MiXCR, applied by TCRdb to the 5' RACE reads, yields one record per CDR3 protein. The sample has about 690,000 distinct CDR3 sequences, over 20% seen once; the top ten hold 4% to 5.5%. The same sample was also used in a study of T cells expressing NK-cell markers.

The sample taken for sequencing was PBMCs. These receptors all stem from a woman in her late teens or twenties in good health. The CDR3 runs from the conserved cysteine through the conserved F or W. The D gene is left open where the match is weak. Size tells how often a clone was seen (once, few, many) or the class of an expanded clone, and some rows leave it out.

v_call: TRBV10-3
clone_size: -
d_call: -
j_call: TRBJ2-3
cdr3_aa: CAISVLGIDTQYF
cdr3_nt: TGTGCCATCAGTGTCCTAGGAATAGATACGCAGTATTTT

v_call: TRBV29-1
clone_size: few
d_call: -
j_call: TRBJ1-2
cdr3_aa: CSARTSPNYGYTF
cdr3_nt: TGCAGCGCCCGGACGAGTCCTAACTATGGCTACACCTTC

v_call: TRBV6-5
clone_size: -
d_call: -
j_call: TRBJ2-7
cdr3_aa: CASSYVEQGYEQYF
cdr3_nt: TGTGCCAGCAGTTACGTGGAGCAGGGCTACGAGCAGTACTTC

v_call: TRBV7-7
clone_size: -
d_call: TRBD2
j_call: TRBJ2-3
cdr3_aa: CASSRGGKQYF
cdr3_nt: TGTGCCAGCAGCCGCGGGGGGAAGCAGTATTTT

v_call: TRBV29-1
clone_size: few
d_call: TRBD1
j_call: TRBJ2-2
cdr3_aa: CSVDKGANTGELFF
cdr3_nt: TGCAGCGTTGACAAGGGGGCGAATACCGGGGAGCTGTTTTTT

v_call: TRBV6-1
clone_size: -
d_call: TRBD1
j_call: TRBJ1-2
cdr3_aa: CASTGDRANYGYTF
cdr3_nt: TGTGCCAGCACAGGGGACAGAGCTAACTATGGCTACACCTTC

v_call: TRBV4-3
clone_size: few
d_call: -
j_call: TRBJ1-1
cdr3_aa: CASSQEPLRGRTEAFF
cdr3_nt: TGCGCCAGCAGCCAAGAACCCCTCCGTGGGAGGACTGAAGCTTTCTTT

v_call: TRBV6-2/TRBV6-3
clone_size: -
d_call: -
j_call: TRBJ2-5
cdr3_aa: CASCGARGRSRETQYF
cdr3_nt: TGTGCCAGCTGCGGGGCCCGGGGGCGAAGTCGAGAGACCCAGTACTTC

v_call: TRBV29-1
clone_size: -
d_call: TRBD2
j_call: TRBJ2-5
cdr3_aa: CSVDQGGETQYF
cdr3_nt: TGCAGCGTTGATCAGGGAGGGGAGACCCAGTACTTC

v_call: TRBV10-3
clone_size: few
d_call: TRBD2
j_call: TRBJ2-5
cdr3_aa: CAISASGLGRETQYF
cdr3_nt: TGTGCCATCAGCGCTAGCGGGTTAGGCCGTGAGACCCAGTACTTC

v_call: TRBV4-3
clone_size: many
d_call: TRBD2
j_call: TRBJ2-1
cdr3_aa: CASSQVSGRAGYEQFF
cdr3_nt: TGCGCCAGCAGCCAAGTAAGCGGGAGGGCCGGGTATGAGCAGTTCTTC

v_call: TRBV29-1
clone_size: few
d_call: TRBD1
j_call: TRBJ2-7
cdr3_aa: CSFGTGRYEQYF
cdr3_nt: TGCAGTTTCGGGACAGGAAGATACGAGCAGTACTTC

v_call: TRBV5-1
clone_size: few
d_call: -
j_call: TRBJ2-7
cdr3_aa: CASSLGGTIYEQYF
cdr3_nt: TGCGCCAGCAGCTTGGGGGGGACAATCTACGAGCAGTACTTC

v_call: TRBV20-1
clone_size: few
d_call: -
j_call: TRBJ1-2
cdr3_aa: CSARDRWGGYTF
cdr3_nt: TGCAGTGCTAGAGATCGTTGGGGGGGCTACACCTTC

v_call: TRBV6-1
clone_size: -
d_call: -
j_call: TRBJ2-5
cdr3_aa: CASSELRETQYF
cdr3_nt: TGTGCCAGCAGTGAATTGAGAGAGACCCAGTACTTC

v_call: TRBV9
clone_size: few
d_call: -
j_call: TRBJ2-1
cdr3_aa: CASSPADFAYNEQFF
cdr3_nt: TGTGCCAGCAGCCCCGCAGACTTCGCCTACAATGAGCAGTTCTTC

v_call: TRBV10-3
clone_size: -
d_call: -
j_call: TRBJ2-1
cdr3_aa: CAISEKPGVGGSEQFF
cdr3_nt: TGTGCCATCAGTGAGAAACCAGGGGTAGGGGGTAGTGAGCAGTTCTTC

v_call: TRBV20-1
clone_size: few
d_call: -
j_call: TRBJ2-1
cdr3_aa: CSARDPETGYRTYNEQFF
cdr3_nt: TGCAGTGCTAGAGACCCCGAGACGGGGTACCGAACCTACAATGAGCAGTTCTTC

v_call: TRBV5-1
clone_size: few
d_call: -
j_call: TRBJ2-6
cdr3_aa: CACAGSSGANVLTF
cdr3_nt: TGCGCCTGTGCCGGGAGCTCTGGGGCCAACGTCCTGACTTTC

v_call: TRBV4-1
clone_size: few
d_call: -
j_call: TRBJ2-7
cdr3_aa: CASSFPGGSYEQYF
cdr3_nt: TGCGCCAGCAGTTTCCCAGGGGGGTCCTACGAGCAGTACTTC

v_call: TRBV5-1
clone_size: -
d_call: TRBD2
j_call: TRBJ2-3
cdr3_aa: CASSLDQTSGRKGTQYF
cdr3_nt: TGCGCCAGCAGCTTGGACCAAACTAGCGGGAGAAAGGGTACGCAGTATTTT

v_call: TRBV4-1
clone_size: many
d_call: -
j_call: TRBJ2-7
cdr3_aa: CASSYRTDSSYEQYF
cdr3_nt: TGCGCCAGCAGCTATCGGACGGACAGCTCCTACGAGCAGTACTTC

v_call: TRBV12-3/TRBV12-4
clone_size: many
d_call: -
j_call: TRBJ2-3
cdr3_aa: CASSFPPMADTQYF
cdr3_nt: TGTGCCAGCAGTTTTCCTCCTATGGCAGATACGCAGTATTTT

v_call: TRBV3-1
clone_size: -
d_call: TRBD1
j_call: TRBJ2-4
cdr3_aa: CASSQDGHRGENIQYF
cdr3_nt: TGTGCCAGCAGCCAGGACGGTCACAGGGGAGAGAACATTCAGTACTTC

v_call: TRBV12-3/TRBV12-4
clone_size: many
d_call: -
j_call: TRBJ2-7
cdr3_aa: CASSLGQGIYEQYF
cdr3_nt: TGTGCCAGCAGTTTGGGGCAGGGGATATACGAGCAGTACTTC

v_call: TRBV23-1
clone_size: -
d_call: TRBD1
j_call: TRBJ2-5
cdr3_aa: CASSQLRQGPFWETQYF
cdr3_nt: TGCGCCAGCAGTCAATTGAGACAGGGGCCCTTCTGGGAGACCCAGTACTTC

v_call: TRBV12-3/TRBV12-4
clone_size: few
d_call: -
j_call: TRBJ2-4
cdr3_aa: CASSDGAKNIQYF
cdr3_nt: TGTGCCAGCTCGGACGGAGCCAAAAACATTCAGTACTTC

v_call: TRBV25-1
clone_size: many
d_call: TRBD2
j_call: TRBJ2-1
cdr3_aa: CASTLTSGRNEQFF
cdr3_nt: TGTGCCAGCACATTGACTAGCGGGAGGAATGAGCAGTTCTTC

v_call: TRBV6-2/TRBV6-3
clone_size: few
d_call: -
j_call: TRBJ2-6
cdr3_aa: CASYARAGANVLTF
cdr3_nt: TGTGCCAGCTATGCCCGGGCTGGGGCCAACGTCCTGACTTTC

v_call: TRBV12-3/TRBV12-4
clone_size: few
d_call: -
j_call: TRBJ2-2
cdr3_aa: CASSLVSPNTGELFF
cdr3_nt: TGTGCCAGCAGTTTAGTTTCTCCGAACACCGGGGAGCTGTTTTTT

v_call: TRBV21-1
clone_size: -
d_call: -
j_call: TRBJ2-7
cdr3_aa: CASSNKWVSYEQYF
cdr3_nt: TGTGCCAGCAGCAACAAGTGGGTTTCCTACGAGCAGTACTTC

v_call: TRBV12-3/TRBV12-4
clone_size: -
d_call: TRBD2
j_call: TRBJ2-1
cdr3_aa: CASSLAWRGRYNEQFF
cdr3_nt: TGTGCCAGCAGTTTAGCTTGGCGCGGGAGATACAATGAGCAGTTCTTC

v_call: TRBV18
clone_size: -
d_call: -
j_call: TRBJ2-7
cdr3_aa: CASSPNTLLLSYEQYF
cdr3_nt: TGTGCCAGCTCACCTAACACCCTCCTCCTGTCCTACGAGCAGTACTTC

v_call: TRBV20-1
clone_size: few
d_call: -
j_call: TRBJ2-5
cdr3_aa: CSARAATDQETQYF
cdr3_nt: TGCAGTGCTAGGGCAGCGACTGATCAAGAGACCCAGTACTTC

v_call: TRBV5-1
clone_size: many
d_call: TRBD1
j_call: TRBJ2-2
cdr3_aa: CASSWDSLTGELFF
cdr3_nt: TGCGCCAGCAGCTGGGACAGCCTGACCGGGGAGCTGTTTTTT

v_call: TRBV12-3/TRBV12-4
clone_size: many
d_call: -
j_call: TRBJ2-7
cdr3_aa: CASSKTAPYEQYF
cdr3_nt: TGTGCCAGCAGTAAGACAGCCCCCTACGAGCAGTACTTC

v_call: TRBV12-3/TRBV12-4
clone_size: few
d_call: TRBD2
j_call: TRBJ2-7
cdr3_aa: CASSFGGSPHEQYF
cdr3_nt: TGTGCCAGCAGTTTTGGCGGGAGTCCCCACGAGCAGTACTTC

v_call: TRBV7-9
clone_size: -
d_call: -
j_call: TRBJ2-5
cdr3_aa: CASSSRTFQETQYF
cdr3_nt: TGTGCCAGCAGCTCAAGGACATTCCAAGAGACCCAGTACTTC

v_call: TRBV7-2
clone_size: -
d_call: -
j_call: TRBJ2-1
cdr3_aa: CASSPGLRVNIYNEQFF
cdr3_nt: TGTGCCAGCAGCCCTGGCTTGCGGGTGAACATCTACAATGAGCAGTTCTTC

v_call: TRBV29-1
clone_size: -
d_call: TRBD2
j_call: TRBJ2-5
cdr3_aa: CSAPGLAQETQYF
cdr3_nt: TGCAGCGCGCCGGGACTAGCGCAAGAGACCCAGTACTTC

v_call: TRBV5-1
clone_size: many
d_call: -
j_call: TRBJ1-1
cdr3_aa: CASSLSLVRTEAFF
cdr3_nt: TGCGCCAGCAGCTTGAGTCTTGTCAGGACTGAAGCTTTCTTT